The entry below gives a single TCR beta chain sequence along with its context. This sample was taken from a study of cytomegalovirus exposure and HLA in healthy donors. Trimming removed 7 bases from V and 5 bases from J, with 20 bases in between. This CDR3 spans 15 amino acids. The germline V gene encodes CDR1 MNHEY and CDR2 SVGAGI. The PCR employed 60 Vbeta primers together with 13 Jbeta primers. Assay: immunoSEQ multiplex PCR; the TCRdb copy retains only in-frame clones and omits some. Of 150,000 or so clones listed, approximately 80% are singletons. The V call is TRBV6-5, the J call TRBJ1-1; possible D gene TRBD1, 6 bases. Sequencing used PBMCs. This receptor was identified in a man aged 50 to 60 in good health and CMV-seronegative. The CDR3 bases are TGTGCCAGCAACCGATTTAAAGGGGGTGGTACTGAAGCTTTCTTT. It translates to CASNRFKGGGTEAFF.